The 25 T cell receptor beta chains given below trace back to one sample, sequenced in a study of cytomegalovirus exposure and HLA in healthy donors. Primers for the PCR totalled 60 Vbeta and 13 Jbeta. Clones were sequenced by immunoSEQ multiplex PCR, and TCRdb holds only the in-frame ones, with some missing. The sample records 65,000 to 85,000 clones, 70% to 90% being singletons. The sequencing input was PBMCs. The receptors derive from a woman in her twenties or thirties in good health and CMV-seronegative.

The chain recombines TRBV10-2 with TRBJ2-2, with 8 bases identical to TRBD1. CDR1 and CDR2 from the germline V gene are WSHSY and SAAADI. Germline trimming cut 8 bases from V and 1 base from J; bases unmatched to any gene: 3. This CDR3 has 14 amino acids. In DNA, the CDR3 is TGCGCCAGCTCCGGGACAGGGAACACCGGGGAGCTGTTTTTT. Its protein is CASSGTGNTGELFF.

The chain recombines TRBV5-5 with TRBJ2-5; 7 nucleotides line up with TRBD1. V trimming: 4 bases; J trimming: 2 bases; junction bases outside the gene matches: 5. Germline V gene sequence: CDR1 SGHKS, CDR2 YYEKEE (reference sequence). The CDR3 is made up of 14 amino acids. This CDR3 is CASSQRGQQETQYF. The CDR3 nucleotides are TGTGCCAGCAGCCAAAGGGGACAGCAAGAGACCCAGTACTTC.

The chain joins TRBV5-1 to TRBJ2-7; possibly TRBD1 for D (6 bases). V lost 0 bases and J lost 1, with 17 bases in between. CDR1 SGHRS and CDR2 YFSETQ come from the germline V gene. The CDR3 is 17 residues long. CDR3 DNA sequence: TGCGCCAGCAGCTTGGCTAGTGGACAGCCAACTTCCTACGAGCAGTACTTC. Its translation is CASSLASGQPTSYEQYF.

The CDR3 DNA sequence: TGTGCCAGCAGCTTGCCCCAGGAAAGCGGGGAGCTGTTTTTT. It encodes CASSLPQESGELFF. The chain carries TRBV7-2 and TRBJ2-2, with D unresolved. Germline assignment: CDR1 SGHTA and CDR2 FQGNSA. This CDR3 comprises 14 residues. V was pared by 3 bases and J by 7 bases, with 12 bases between. Full variable domain (rest looked up from reference TRBV7-2 and TRBJ2-2): GAGVSQSPSNKVTEKGKDVELRCDPISGHTALYWYRQSLGQGLEFLIYFQGNSAPDKSGLPSDRFSAERTGGSVSTLTIQRTQQEDSAVYLCASSLPQESGELFFGEGSRLTVL.

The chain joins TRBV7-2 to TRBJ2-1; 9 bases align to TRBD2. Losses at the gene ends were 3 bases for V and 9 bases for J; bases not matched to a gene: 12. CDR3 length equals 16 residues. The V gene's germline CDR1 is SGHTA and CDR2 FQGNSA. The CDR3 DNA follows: TGTGCCAGCAGCTTTGCCTTAGCGGGAGACGTGGTTGAGCAGTTCTTC. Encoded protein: CASSFALAGDVVEQFF.

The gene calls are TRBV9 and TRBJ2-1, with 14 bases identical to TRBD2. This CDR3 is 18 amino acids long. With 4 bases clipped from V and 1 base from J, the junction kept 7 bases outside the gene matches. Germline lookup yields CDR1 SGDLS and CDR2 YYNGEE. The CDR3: CASSRGLAGVISYNEQFF. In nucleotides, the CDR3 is TGTGCCAGCAGCCGGGGACTAGCGGGAGTAATTTCCTACAATGAGCAGTTCTTC.

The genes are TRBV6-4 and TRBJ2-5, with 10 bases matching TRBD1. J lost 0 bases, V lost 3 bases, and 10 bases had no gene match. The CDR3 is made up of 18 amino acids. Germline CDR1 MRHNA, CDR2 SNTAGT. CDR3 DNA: TGTGCCAGCAGTGAAGACAGGGGGCGCGGGGATAACCAAGAGACCCAGTACTTC. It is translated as CASSEDRGRGDNQETQYF.

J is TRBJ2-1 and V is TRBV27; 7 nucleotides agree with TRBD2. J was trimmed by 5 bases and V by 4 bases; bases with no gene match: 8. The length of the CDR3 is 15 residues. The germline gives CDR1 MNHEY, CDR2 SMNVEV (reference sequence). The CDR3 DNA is TGTGCCAGCAGTTACGGGAGGAATCTGAACAATGAGCAGTTCTTC. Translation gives CASSYGRNLNNEQFF.

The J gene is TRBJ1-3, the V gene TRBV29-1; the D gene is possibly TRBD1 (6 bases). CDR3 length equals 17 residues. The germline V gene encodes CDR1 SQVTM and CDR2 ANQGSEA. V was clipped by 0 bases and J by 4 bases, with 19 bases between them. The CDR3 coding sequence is TGCAGCGTTGAAGATCGTAGGTGGGCAGGGGTCGGAAACACCATATATTTT. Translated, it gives CSVEDRRWAGVGNTIYF.

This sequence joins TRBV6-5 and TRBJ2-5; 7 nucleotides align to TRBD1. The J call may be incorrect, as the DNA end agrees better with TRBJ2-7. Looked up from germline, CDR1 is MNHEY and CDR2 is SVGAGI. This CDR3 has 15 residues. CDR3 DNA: TGTGCCAGCAGTTACTCGAAGGGACAGTCCTACGAGCAGTACTTC. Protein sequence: CASSYSKGQSYEQYF.

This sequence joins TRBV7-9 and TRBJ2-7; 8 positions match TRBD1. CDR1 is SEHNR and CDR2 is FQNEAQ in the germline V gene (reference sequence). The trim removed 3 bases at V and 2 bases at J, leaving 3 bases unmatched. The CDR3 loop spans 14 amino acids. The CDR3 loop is CASSLDRAPYEQYF. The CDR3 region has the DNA TGTGCCAGCAGCTTGGACAGGGCCCCCTACGAGCAGTACTTC. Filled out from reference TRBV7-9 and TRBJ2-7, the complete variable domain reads DTGVSQNPRHKITKRGQNVTFRCDPISEHNRLYWYRQTLGQGPEFLTYFQNEAQLEKSRLLSDRFSAERPKGSFSTLEIQRTEQGDSAMYLCASSLDRAPYEQYFGPGTRLTVT.

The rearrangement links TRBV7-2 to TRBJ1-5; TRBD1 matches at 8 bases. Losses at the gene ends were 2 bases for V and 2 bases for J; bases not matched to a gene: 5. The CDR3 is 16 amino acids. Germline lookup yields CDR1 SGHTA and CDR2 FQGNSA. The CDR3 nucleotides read TGTGCCAGCAGCTTAACGGCAGGGGGCGGCAATCAGCCCCAGCATTTT. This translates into CASSLTAGGGNQPQHF.

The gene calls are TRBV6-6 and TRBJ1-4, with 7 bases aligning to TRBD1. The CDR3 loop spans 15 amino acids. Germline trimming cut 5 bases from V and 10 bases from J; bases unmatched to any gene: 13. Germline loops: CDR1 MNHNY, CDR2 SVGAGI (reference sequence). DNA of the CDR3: TGTGCCAGCAGTCAGGAAGACAGGGCCCCCGGAAAACTGTTTTTT. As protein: CASSQEDRAPGKLFF.

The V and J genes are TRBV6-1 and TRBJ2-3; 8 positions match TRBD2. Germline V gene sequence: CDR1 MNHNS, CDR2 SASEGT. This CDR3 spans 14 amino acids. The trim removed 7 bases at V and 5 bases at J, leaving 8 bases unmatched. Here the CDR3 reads CASTPGLGGDTQYF. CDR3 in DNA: TGTGCCAGCACTCCGGGACTAGGTGGAGATACGCAGTATTTT.

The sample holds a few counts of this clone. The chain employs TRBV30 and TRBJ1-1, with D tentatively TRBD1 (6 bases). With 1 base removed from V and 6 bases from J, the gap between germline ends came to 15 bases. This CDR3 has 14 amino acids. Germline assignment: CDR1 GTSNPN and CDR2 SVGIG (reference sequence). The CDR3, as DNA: TGTGCCTGGAGTGAGGGTACAGGGCTCTCTGAAGCTTTCTTT. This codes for CAWSEGTGLSEAFF.

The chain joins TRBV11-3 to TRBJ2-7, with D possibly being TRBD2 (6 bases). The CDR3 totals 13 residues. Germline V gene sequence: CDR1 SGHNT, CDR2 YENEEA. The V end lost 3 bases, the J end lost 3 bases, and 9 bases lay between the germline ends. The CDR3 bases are TGTGCCAGCAGCTTCGGGGGTTACTACGAGCAGTACTTC. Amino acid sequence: CASSFGGYYEQYF.

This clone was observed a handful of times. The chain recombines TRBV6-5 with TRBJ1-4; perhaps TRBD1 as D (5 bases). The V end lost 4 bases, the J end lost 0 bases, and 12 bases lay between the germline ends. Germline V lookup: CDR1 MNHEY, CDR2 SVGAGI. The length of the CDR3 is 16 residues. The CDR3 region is CASSSQTAATNEKLFF. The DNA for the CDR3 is TGTGCCAGCAGTTCTCAGACAGCTGCAACTAATGAAAAACTGTTTTTT.

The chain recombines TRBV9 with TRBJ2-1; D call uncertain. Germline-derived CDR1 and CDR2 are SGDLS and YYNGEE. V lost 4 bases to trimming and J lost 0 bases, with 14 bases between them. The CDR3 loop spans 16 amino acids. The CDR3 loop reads CASSPYGSNSYNEQFF. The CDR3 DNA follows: TGTGCCAGCAGCCCCTACGGGTCTAACTCCTACAATGAGCAGTTCTTC.

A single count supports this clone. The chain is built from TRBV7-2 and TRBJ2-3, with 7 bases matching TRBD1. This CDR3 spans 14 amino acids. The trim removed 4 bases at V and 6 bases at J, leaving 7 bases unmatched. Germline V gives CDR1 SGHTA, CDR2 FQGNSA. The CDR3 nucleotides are TGTGCCAGCAGCTCAACAGGGGCTGCGGATACGCAGTATTTT. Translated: CASSSTGAADTQYF. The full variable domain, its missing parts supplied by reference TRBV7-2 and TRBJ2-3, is GAGVSQSPSNKVTEKGKDVELRCDPISGHTALYWYRQSLGQGLEFLIYFQGNSAPDKSGLPSDRFSAERTGGSVSTLTIQRTQQEDSAVYLCASSSTGAADTQYFGPGTRLTVL.

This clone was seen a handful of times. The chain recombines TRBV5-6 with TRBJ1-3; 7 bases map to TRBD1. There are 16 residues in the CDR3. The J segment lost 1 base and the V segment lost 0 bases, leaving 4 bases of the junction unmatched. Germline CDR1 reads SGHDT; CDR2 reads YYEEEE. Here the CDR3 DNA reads TGTGCCAGCAGCTTGGGACAGGGTTCGTCTGGAAACACCATATATTTT. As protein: CASSLGQGSSGNTIYF.

CDR3 sequence: CASSHPRGDTQYF. CDR3 in DNA: TGTGCCAGCAGCCACCCGCGGGGGGATACGCAGTATTTT. The chain has TRBV9 and TRBJ2-3, with 7 positions matching TRBD2. The CDR3 covers 13 residues. The germline V gene has CDR1 SGDLS and CDR2 YYNGEE. V lost 4 bases to trimming and J lost 6 bases; unmatched junction nucleotides: 5.

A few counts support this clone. The CDR3 sequence: CASSTGTGHSGNTIYF. The CDR3 region has the DNA TGTGCCAGCAGCACCGGGACAGGGCACTCTGGAAACACCATATATTTT. This chain links TRBV5-6 with TRBJ1-3; 9 bases map to TRBD1. Germline V gene sequence: CDR1 SGHDT, CDR2 YYEEEE. V gave up 4 bases and J gave up 0 bases; unmatched junction bases: 5. The CDR3 totals 16 residues.

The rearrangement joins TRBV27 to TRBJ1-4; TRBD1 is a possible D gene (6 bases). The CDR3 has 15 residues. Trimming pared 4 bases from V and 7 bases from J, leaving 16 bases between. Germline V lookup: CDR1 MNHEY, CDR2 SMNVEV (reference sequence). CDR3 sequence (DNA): TGTGCCAGCAGTTCCCCAGGGGATTGGGGTGAAAAACTGTTTTTT. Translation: CASSSPGDWGEKLFF.

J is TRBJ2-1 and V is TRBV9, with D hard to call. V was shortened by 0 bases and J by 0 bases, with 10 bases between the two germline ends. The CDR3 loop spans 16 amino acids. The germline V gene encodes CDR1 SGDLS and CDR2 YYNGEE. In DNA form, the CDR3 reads TGTGCCAGCAGCGTAGACGCCCATAGCTCCTACAATGAGCAGTTCTTC. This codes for CASSVDAHSSYNEQFF.

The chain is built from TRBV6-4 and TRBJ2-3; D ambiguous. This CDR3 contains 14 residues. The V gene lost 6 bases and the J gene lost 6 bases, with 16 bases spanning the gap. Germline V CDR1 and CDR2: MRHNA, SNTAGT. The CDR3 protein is CASSLNIDMDTQYF. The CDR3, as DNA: TGTGCCAGCAGCCTCAACATCGATATGGATACGCAGTATTTT.